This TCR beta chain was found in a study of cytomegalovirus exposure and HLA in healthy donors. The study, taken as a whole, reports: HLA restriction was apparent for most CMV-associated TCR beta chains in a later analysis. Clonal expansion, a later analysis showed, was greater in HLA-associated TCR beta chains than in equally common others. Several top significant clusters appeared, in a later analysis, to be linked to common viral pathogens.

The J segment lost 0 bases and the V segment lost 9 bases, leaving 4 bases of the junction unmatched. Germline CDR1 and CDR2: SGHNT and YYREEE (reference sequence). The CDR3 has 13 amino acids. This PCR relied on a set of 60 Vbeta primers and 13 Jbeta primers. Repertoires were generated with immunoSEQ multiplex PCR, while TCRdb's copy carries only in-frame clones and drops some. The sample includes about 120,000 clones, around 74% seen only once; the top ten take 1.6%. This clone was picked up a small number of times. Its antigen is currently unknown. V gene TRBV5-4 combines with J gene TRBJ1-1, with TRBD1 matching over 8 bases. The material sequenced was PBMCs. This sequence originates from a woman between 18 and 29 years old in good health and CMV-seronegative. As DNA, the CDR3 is TGTGCCACTAGGACAGGGCTGAACACTGAAGCTTTCTTT. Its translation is CATRTGLNTEAFF.